This is a list of T cell receptor beta chains from one sample in a study of blood T cell repertoires in COVID-19. Some clones are missing from TCRdb's copy, which holds only in-frame ones; the method was immunoSEQ multiplex PCR. Of approximately 22,000 clones in the sample, 73% were seen once. The sequenced material came from peripheral blood. The receptors were sampled from a human donor in a cohort sampled during active or convalescent COVID-19. Each CDR3 is given with its conserved first and last residue. A D gene is named only where the DNA matches it firmly. Only some rows state a clone size, as once, few, many or a class for expanded clones.

D gene | clone size | J gene | V gene | CDR3 DNA | CDR3 protein
TRBD1 | few | TRBJ2-3 | TRBV5-1 | TGCGCCACCCCGGACAGGGTAAGGGCAGATACGCAGTATTTT | CATPDRVRADTQYF
. | . | TRBJ1-4 | TRBV14 | TGTGCCAGCAGCCCCGCAGGGGTGACGGCAAAACTGTTTTTT | CASSPAGVTAKLFF
TRBD1 | once | TRBJ1-2 | TRBV6-6 | TGTGCCAGCATTTCGGGACAGAACTATGGCTACACCTTC | CASISGQNYGYTF
. | . | TRBJ2-5 | TRBV27 | TGTGCCAGCAGTTTATATGGGGGGACCTTTGTGGGGGAGACCCAGTACTTC | CASSLYGGTFVGETQYF
. | . | TRBJ1-3 | TRBV5-4 | TGTGCCAGCAGCTCGGGAGGGAGGGGCCCCAACTCTGGAAACACCATATATTTT | CASSSGGRGPNSGNTIYF
TRBD2 | . | TRBJ2-2 | TRBV3-1/TRBV3-2 | TGTGCCAGCAGCCAGGCGGTTGGGACTAGCGGAAGGGAGCTGTTTTTT | CASSQAVGTSGRELFF
. | . | TRBJ1-3 | TRBV27 | TGTGCCAGCTCCTTTGTCGCTGGAAACACCATATATTTT | CASSFVAGNTIYF
. | . | TRBJ2-1 | TRBV12-3/TRBV12-4 | TGTGCCAGCTTACTAGCTTACAATGAGCAGTTCTTC | CASLLAYNEQFF
TRBD1 | . | TRBJ1-2 | TRBV5-6 | TGTGCCAGCAGCAGAAGGACAGGGGATGGCTACACCTTC | CASSRRTGDGYTF
TRBD1 | . | TRBJ2-7 | TRBV28 | TGTGCCAGCAGCCTGGACAGGGACATTTTTGGCCTTTACGAGCAGTACTTC | CASSLDRDIFGLYEQYF
. | . | TRBJ2-2 | TRBV9 | TGTGCCGGGTCTACAGGGACCACCGGGGAGCTGTTTTTT | CAGSTGTTGELFF
. | . | TRBJ2-1 | TRBV28 | TGTGCCAGCAGTCTTAAGTGGCGGGGAATCAATGAGCAGTTCTTC | CASSLKWRGINEQFF
. | . | TRBJ1-2 | TRBV9 | TGTGCCAGCAGCGTAGGAGGCGGTAACTATGGCTACACCTTC | CASSVGGGNYGYTF
TRBD1 | . | TRBJ1-2 | TRBV7-2 | TGTGCCAGCAGCTTAGGGGACAGAAGAGCTAACTATGGCTACACCTTC | CASSLGDRRANYGYTF
TRBD1 | few | TRBJ2-7 | TRBV28 | TGTGCCAGCAGGGAGACAGGGGAGAACTACGAGCAGTACTTC | CASRETGENYEQYF
. | once | TRBJ2-5 | TRBV4-1 | TGCGCCAGCAGCCAACTCGAGATCCCCCGACGGGGAGTGTGGACCCAGTACTTC | CASSQLEIPRRGVWTQYF
. | . | TRBJ1-5 | TRBV19 | TGTGCCAGTAGGGTTTTCGACAGCTTCAATCAGCCCCAGCATTTT | CASRVFDSFNQPQHF
TRBD2 | . | TRBJ2-7 | TRBV6-5 | TGTGCCAGCAGCTCACTAGCGGGAGACGAGCAGTACTTC | CASSSLAGDEQYF
TRBD1 | . | TRBJ2-7 | TRBV4-1 | TGCGCCAGCAGCGGACAGGGGTTCTCGGACGAGCAGTACTTC | CASSGQGFSDEQYF
TRBD2 | . | TRBJ2-3 | TRBV9 | TGTGCCAGCAGCGTTACTTCGGGACTAGAAGTCTCTACGCAGTATTTT | CASSVTSGLEVSTQYF
. | . | TRBJ1-4 | TRBV5-1 | TGCGCCAGCAGCTGGGAGGGCCTTAATGAAAAACTGTTTTTT | CASSWEGLNEKLFF
TRBD1 | . | TRBJ1-1 | TRBV14 | TGTGCCAGCAGCCGACCCCCGGGGACAGGGGGTAAAACTGAAGCTTTCTTT | CASSRPPGTGGKTEAFF
. | once | TRBJ2-1 | TRBV6-6 | TGTGCCAGCAGTTACTCGAGGGTTAGCATCGATGAGCAGTTCTTC | CASSYSRVSIDEQFF
. | . | TRBJ1-1 | TRBV6-5 | TGTGCCAGCAGTTACCGTGGGCCGGGAAACACTGAAGCTTTCTTT | CASSYRGPGNTEAFF
TRBD1 | . | TRBJ1-2 | TRBV30 | TGTGCCTGGAGTCGGGACAGACCCTATGGCTACACCTTC | CAWSRDRPYGYTF
. | . | TRBJ2-5 | TRBV5-4 | TGTGCCAGCAGCTTGTTCCAGGTGGAGACCCAGTACTTC | CASSLFQVETQYF
TRBD1 | . | TRBJ1-2 | TRBV28 | TGTGCCAGCAGTTCCGGGACAGATAACTATGGCTACACCTTC | CASSSGTDNYGYTF
. | . | TRBJ1-4 | TRBV9 | TGTGCCAGCAGCGTAGACGGGGGTGGAGGAGAAAAACTGTTTTTT | CASSVDGGGGEKLFF
. | . | TRBJ1-2 | TRBV2 | TGTGCCAGCATAGGCGTCATGGGGAGGGGAGGCTACACCTTC | CASIGVMGRGGYTF
. | . | TRBJ2-2 | TRBV10-3 | TGTGCCATCAGTGTTCGGGGGATGAGGACCGGGGAGCTGTTTTTT | CAISVRGMRTGELFF
. | . | TRBJ2-5 | TRBV5-1 | TGCGCCAGCAGCTTGGCCAACCTAGGCCAAGAGACCCAGTACTTC | CASSLANLGQETQYF
. | . | TRBJ1-5 | TRBV2 | TGTGCCAGCAGGGCCGACAGTCCGCAGCCCCAGCATTTT | CASRADSPQPQHF